This T cell receptor (beta chain) was recovered during a study of blood T cell repertoires in COVID-19 (dated by TCRdb to 2018 to 2020). Study-level background: Collaborator samples came from the United States, Italy and Spain and covered acute and convalescent phases of COVID-19. The prospective study material was composed of cDNA or gDNA derived from T cells, B-cell-depleted T cells, or PBMCs. HLA class I and class II types, where available, came from metadata supplied by the sample provider rather than from assay-based typing. Samples came from the ongoing ImmuneRACE study (first 160 participants) plus 1,254 subjects from 6 global collaborators. The repertoires were released in a freely available public database meant as a resource for research on the immune response to SARS-CoV-2. Nearly every sample came with metadata listing a de-identified subject ID, COVID-19 status, age in years and sex. Subjects who had been exposed to COVID-19, were actively infected with it, or had recovered from it provided the deeply sampled blood TCRbeta repertoires that made up the dataset. The paper as a whole reports these results and caveats: Clinical and demographic metadata were provided uncurated, with the amount varying by source and participant.

Participants in the prospective study were enrolled through a virtual design, were aged about 18 to 90 years, and lived in approximately 25 United States geographic areas. To assign participants to cohorts, the prospective study relied on clinical history that participants themselves reported in a screening survey and a study questionnaire. Each participant in the prospective study had whole blood, serum and a nasopharyngeal or oropharyngeal swab collected by mobile phlebotomists. Additional blood draws and questionnaires over an approximately 2-month period could optionally be provided by prospective study participants. Blood samples from the prospective study were shipped frozen or at room temperature prior to DNA extraction. A note on this clone: It has no known antigen specificity. No base quality values were provided; no much bigger clone lies one nucleotide off.

The CDR3 runs 12 residues from the cysteine to the phenylalanine. The only DNA kept is the CDR3, 36 bases in frame from the first base. The germline V gene (reference sequence) sets CDR1 to SGHKS and CDR2 to YYEKEE. The V and J ends are trimmed by 1 base and 8 bases, leaving 8 bases between them. TCRbeta CDR3 regions were amplified from genomic DNA by means of the immunoSEQ Assay, a bias-controlled multiplex PCR. The original pipeline was this. The number of nucleated cells in each sample was estimated by amplification of reference gene primers within the assay. To quantify the absolute abundance of each unique TCRbeta CDR3 rearrangement, sequence reads were collapsed and filtered. For each sample, productive Simpson clonality was calculated as the square root of Simpson's diversity index across productive rearrangements. Drawn from immuneACCESS, this table holds only the in-frame rearrangements with V and J called that TCRdb kept. Clones are partly lost; checked studies trace under half to an unresolved V gene and leave the rest unexplained. V, J and clone size were drawn from that table, and D and trimming were deduced from the DNA. The sample has 200,000 to 250,000 clones on record, 80% to 90% of them singletons. The ten largest clones add up to 3.8% of the sample.

The rearranged segments are TRBV5-5 and TRBJ2-3; TRBD1 is a possible D gene, resting on 6 matching bases. The source material was PBMCs or T cells enriched from blood (not recorded which). The source is a woman in her thirties or forties with acute COVID-19. Read as DNA, the sequence is TGTGCCAGCAGCTTGTACAGGGCTACGCAGTATTTT. Its product reads: CASSLYRATQYF.